What follows are 27 T cell receptor beta chains derived from one specimen sequenced in a study of blood T cell repertoires in COVID-19. Repertoires were generated with immunoSEQ multiplex PCR, while TCRdb's copy carries only in-frame clones and drops some. The sample includes 40,000 to 45,000 clones, roughly 90% seen only once; the top ten take around 5%. What was sequenced was peripheral blood. These receptor sequences come from a human donor in a cohort sampled during active COVID-19.

This sequence joins TRBV6-5 and TRBJ2-2; 10 nucleotides line up with TRBD2. This CDR3 region has 15 residues. V shed 6 bases, J shed 1 base, and the junction held 2 bases outside the gene matches. Germline V gives CDR1 MNHEY, CDR2 SVGAGI. Here the CDR3 DNA reads TGTGCCAGCAGGTCTAGCGGGGGGAACACCGGGGAGCTGTTTTTT. Residues: CASRSSGGNTGELFF.

This rearrangement joins TRBV4-3 to TRBJ2-2; D is unclear. The CDR3 spans 16 residues. Trimming shortened V by 1 base and J by 0 bases, and 9 bases separated the two germline ends. Per the germline V gene, CDR1 is LGHNA and CDR2 is YSLEER. The CDR3 loop reads CASSQGTIANTGELFF. The DNA for the CDR3 is TGCGCCAGCAGCCAAGGTACCATAGCGAACACCGGGGAGCTGTTTTTT.

The V gene is TRBV28, the J gene TRBJ1-5; tentatively, D is TRBD1 (6 bases). The ends were cut back, 5 bases at V and 4 bases at J, with 18 bases in the middle. The CDR3 has 16 amino acids. CDR1 is MDHEN and CDR2 is SYDVKM in the germline V gene. The CDR3 nucleotides are TGTGCCAGCAGTCAATGGGGGAGGGGGGTAAATCAGCCCCAGCATTTT. As protein: CASSQWGRGVNQPQHF. Full variable domain (remainder filled in from reference TRBV28 and TRBJ1-5): DVKVTQSSRYLVKRTGEKVFLECVQDMDHENMFWYRQDPGLGLRLIYFSYDVKMKEKGDIPEGYSVSREKKERFSLILESASTNQTSMYLCASSQWGRGVNQPQHFGDGTRLSIL.

CDR3 amino acids: CAWAGPANYGYTF. CDR3 in DNA: TGTGCCTGGGCAGGGCCCGCTAACTATGGCTACACCTTC. The genes are TRBV30 and TRBJ1-2, with a weak D call TRBD1 (5 bases). V was trimmed by 5 bases and J by 0 bases, leaving 10 bases between them. CDR1 is GTSNPN and CDR2 is SVGIG in the germline V gene (reference sequence). This CDR3 is 13 amino acids long.

The chain recombines TRBV3-1 (or the pseudogene TRBV3-2) with TRBJ2-1; 8 bases fit TRBD2. The CDR3 contains 15 residues. With 1 base clipped from V and 6 bases from J, the junction kept 5 bases outside the gene matches. Germline V gene lookup returns CDR1 LGHDT and CDR2 YNNKEL (reference sequence). In DNA form, the CDR3 reads TGTGCCAGCAGCCAAGGAGCGGGAGTCGCCAATGAGCAGTTCTTC. Translation: CASSQGAGVANEQFF.

The chain combines TRBV6-1 with TRBJ1-6, with 7 bases identical to TRBD1. The germline CDR1 and CDR2 sequences are MNHNS and SASEGT. The V gene end was trimmed by 3 bases and the J gene end by 7 bases; junction bases not matched to a gene: 9. The CDR3 is 16 residues long. The CDR3 here is CASSEEEGAGNSPLHF. Written as DNA, the CDR3 is TGTGCCAGCAGTGAGGAGGAGGGGGCGGGGAATTCACCCCTCCACTTT.

The chain has TRBV2 and TRBJ2-3, with 8 bases aligning to TRBD2. CDR3 size: 15 residues. After removal of 6 bases from V and 0 bases from J, the junction contained 5 bases not matched to a gene. Germline V gene sequence: CDR1 SNHLY, CDR2 FYNNEI. CDR3 sequence (DNA): TGTGCCAGCAGGTCGCGGGGGGTTAGCACAGATACGCAGTATTTT. Protein: CASRSRGVSTDTQYF.

The chain links TRBV19 to TRBJ2-1; 8 bases are a match to TRBD1. The V gene end was trimmed by 5 bases and the J gene end by 3 bases; junction bases not matched to a gene: 6. This CDR3 has 15 residues. Germline-derived CDR1 and CDR2 are LNHDA and SQIVND (reference sequence). DNA of the CDR3: TGTGCCAGTAGTCCGGACAGGGTAATCTACAATGAGCAGTTCTTC. Residues: CASSPDRVIYNEQFF.

The rearrangement joins TRBV15 to TRBJ1-5, with unresolved D. V was pared by 3 bases and J by 5 bases, with 5 bases between. Germline CDR1 LNHNV, CDR2 YYDKDF (reference sequence). This CDR3 has 12 residues. The CDR3 bases are TGTGCCACCAGCAGGGGAGATCAGCCCCAGCATTTT. Translating gives CATSRGDQPQHF.

The rearrangement links TRBV5-1 to TRBJ1-2, with D maybe TRBD1 (6 bases). Trimming removed 7 bases at V and 8 bases at J, with 24 bases between. Germline CDR1 and CDR2: SGHRS and YFSETQ. The CDR3 is 15 amino acids. The CDR3 DNA reads as TGCGCCAGCTCCCCCGGGACACTTGCCGAGAGGGGCTACACCTTC. Protein product: CASSPGTLAERGYTF.

This rearrangement joins TRBV4-2 to TRBJ2-2; no firm D call. The CDR3 is 15 residues long. Trimming took off 3 bases at V and 1 base at J, with 9 bases between the two ends. Germline V gene lookup returns CDR1 LGHNA and CDR2 YNFKEQ. The chain's CDR3 is CASSHLGLNTGELFF. CDR3 coding DNA: TGTGCCAGCAGCCATTTGGGCTTGAACACCGGGGAGCTGTTTTTT.

V is TRBV6-2 or TRBV6-3 and J is TRBJ2-1, with TRBD1 as a possible D gene (6 bases). V was clipped by 5 bases and J by 1 base, with 9 bases between them. The CDR3 extends over 14 amino acids. CDR1 is MNHEY and CDR2 is SVGEGT in the germline V gene. The CDR3, as DNA: TGTGCCAGCAGTCGCAGGGGTTCCTACAATGAGCAGTTCTTC. Protein product: CASSRRGSYNEQFF.

CDR3 coding DNA: TGTGCCAGCTCACCTCAGGGTTCCTACGAGCAGTACTTC. Translated, it gives CASSPQGSYEQYF. The rearrangement joins TRBV18 to TRBJ2-7, with D possibly TRBD1 on 5 matching bases. There are 13 residues in the CDR3. The germline V gene encodes CDR1 KGHSH and CDR2 LQKENI. The ends were cut back, 3 bases at V and 1 base at J, with 7 bases in the middle.

The V and J genes are TRBV2 and TRBJ2-5; 7 bases line up with TRBD2. This CDR3 spans 14 amino acids. Trimming cost V 7 bases and J 4 bases; bases outside gene matches: 9. The germline CDR1 and CDR2 sequences are SNHLY and FYNNEI. CDR3 DNA: TGTGCCAGCAATGGGCGGGGGATGGGAGAGACCCAGTACTTC. Its translation is CASNGRGMGETQYF.

This clone was observed a single time. This chain links TRBV7-6 with TRBJ2-7; D is unresolved. The CDR3 has 13 residues. V lost 5 bases to trimming and J lost 3 bases, with 11 bases between them. The germline V gene has CDR1 SGHVS and CDR2 FNYEAQ. The DNA for the CDR3 is TGTGCCAGCAGCCACCCATCGGGCTACGAGCAGTACTTC. Amino acid sequence: CASSHPSGYEQYF.

V and J are TRBV5-1 and TRBJ2-7; 11 positions match TRBD1. After removal of 0 bases from V and 7 bases from J, the junction contained 6 bases not matched to a gene. Germline V lookup: CDR1 SGHRS, CDR2 YFSETQ. The CDR3 runs to 15 residues. The CDR3 nucleotides read TGCGCCAGCAGCTTGGAGGGGACAGGGGGGAGGGAGCAGTACTTC. Its protein is CASSLEGTGGREQYF.

This clone was seen only once. V gene TRBV5-1 combines with J gene TRBJ2-7; D unclear. V was pared by 0 bases and J by 3 bases, with 10 bases between. The CDR3 length is 14 residues. Germline assignment: CDR1 SGHRS and CDR2 YFSETQ. The CDR3 protein is CASSLGSLSYEQYF. The CDR3 DNA is TGCGCCAGCAGCTTGGGTAGCCTCAGCTACGAGCAGTACTTC.

V and J are TRBV9 and TRBJ1-5, with 7 bases that match TRBD1. Germline V gene lookup returns CDR1 SGDLS and CDR2 YYNGEE. The CDR3 consists of 14 residues. V trimming: 3 bases; J trimming: 7 bases; junction bases outside the gene matches: 7. The CDR3 region is CASSEGQIGQPQHF. CDR3 sequence (DNA): TGTGCCAGCAGCGAGGGACAGATTGGCCAGCCCCAGCATTTT.

CDR3: CASSQGLAENYNEQFF. CDR3 DNA sequence: TGTGCCAGCAGCCAGGGACTAGCGGAGAACTACAATGAGCAGTTCTTC. This chain uses TRBV5-4 with TRBJ2-1; 11 bases match TRBD2. Per the germline V gene, CDR1 is SGHNT and CDR2 is YYREEE (reference sequence). Germline trimming cut 4 bases from V and 3 bases from J; bases unmatched to any gene: 6. This CDR3 is built from 16 residues. The variable domain in full, with the rest retrieved from reference TRBV5-4 and TRBJ2-1, is ETGVTQSPTHLIKTRGQQVTLRCSSQSGHNTVSWYQQALGQGPQFIFQYYREEENGRGNFPPRFSGLQFPNYSSELNVNALELDDSALYLCASSQGLAENYNEQFFGPGTRLTVL.

This chain connects TRBV10-3 to TRBJ1-5; 8 bases agree with TRBD1. V lost 11 bases, J lost 5 bases, and 8 bases stayed unmatched. CDR3 size: 13 residues. Germline V gene data show CDR1 as ENHRY and CDR2 as SYGVKD. CDR3 nucleotide sequence: TGTGCCTCCGCGGCACAGGGGGATCAGCCCCAGCATTTT. Amino acids: CASAAQGDQPQHF.

The V gene is TRBV19, the J gene TRBJ2-2, with TRBD1 identical over 7 bases. Germline CDR1 and CDR2: LNHDA and SQIVND (reference sequence). CDR3 length: 16 residues. V trimming: 4 bases; J trimming: 3 bases; junction bases outside the gene matches: 8. Here the CDR3 reads CASSKNRDRHTGELFF. The CDR3 DNA reads as TGTGCCAGTAGTAAGAACCGGGACAGACACACCGGGGAGCTGTTTTTT.

For this clone: The germline gene is not matched at one end of the junction; a read error may be the cause. The gene calls are TRBV29-1 and TRBJ2-1; 12 bases line up with TRBD2. Germline CDR1 reads SQVTM; CDR2 reads ANQGSEA. CDR3 size: 16 residues. The CDR3 spells CSVKDRGLAGTNEQFF. In DNA form, the CDR3 reads TGCAGCGTTAAAGATCGCGGACTAGCGGGGACGAATGAGCAGTTCTTC.

The chain joins TRBV6-2 or TRBV6-3 to TRBJ2-7; 12 bases fit TRBD2. Per germline, CDR1 MNHEY and CDR2 SVGEGT. Trimming took 2 bases from V and 6 from J; bases not matched to a gene: 14. This CDR3 is 18 amino acids long. The CDR3 DNA reads as TGTGCCAGCAGTTACGGTCAAACTAGCGGGAGGAAGGTCGCCGAGCAGTACTTC. This codes for CASSYGQTSGRKVAEQYF.

The chain links TRBV4-2 to TRBJ2-1; TRBD2 matches at 9 bases. CDR1 and CDR2 (germline): LGHNA, YNFKEQ. V shed 4 bases and J 6 bases; nucleotides not matched to a gene: 7. The CDR3 sequence is 15 residues long. The CDR3 protein is CASSPGHSGGNEQFF. The CDR3 nucleotides read TGTGCCAGCAGCCCGGGCCATAGCGGGGGCAATGAGCAGTTCTTC.

Here the CDR3 DNA reads TGTGCCAGTAGTATAAGGGGGCACGACACAGATACGCAGTATTTT. Protein sequence: CASSIRGHDTDTQYF. The chain links TRBV19 to TRBJ2-3, with TRBD1 matching over 7 bases. Germline values: CDR1 LNHDA, CDR2 SQIVND (reference sequence). This CDR3 is 15 amino acids long. Trimming took 2 bases from V and 2 from J; bases not matched to a gene: 4.

The chain has TRBV19 and TRBJ1-6, with 8 nucleotides matching TRBD1. V lost 5 bases to trimming and J lost 14 bases; unmatched junction nucleotides: 14. Germline values: CDR1 LNHDA, CDR2 SQIVND (reference sequence). This CDR3 spans 15 amino acids. CDR3 bases: TGTGCCAGTAGTCCCGACAGGGGAGCGGGGCGATCCCTCCACTTT. Amino acids: CASSPDRGAGRSLHF. The full variable domain, its missing parts supplied by reference TRBV19 and TRBJ1-6, is DGGITQSPKYLFRKEGQNVTLSCEQNLNHDAMYWYRQDPGQGLRLIYYSQIVNDFQKGDIAEGYSVSREKKESFPLTVTSAQKNPTAFYLCASSPDRGAGRSLHFGNGTRLTVT.

The rearrangement links TRBV7-9 to TRBJ2-7, with TRBD1 matching over 8 bases. This CDR3 has 16 residues. V dropped 0 bases and J dropped 3; count of bases not matched to a gene: 7. CDR1 and CDR2 (germline): SEHNR, FQNEAQ (reference sequence). The CDR3 nucleotides read TGTGCCAGCAGCTTAGCCCAGGGGGCTAAGGACTACGAGCAGTACTTC. This translates into CASSLAQGAKDYEQYF.